Listed here are 9 T cell receptor beta chains from one sample, sequenced in a study of blood T cell repertoires in COVID-19. The table came from immunoSEQ multiplex PCR; TCRdb's copy has only in-frame clones and leaves some out. The table shows some 700,000 clones, with approximately 90% occurring only once. The sequenced material came from peripheral blood. Receptors originate from a woman aged 18 to 35 with acute or convalescent COVID-19.

The gene calls are TRBV7-2 and TRBJ1-2; 7 bases line up with TRBD1. The CDR3 runs to 14 residues. V shed 2 bases, J shed 8 bases, and the junction held 8 bases outside the gene matches. The V gene's germline CDR1 is SGHTA and CDR2 FQGNSA. CDR3 amino acids: CASSLLITGAGYTF. The DNA of the CDR3 is TGTGCCAGCAGCTTACTTATTACAGGGGCCGGCTACACCTTC.

This chain connects TRBV6-5 to TRBJ2-5, with TRBD2 as a possible D gene (6 bases). V was trimmed by 6 bases and J by 2 bases, leaving 16 bases between them. CDR3 length: 15 amino acids. The V gene's germline CDR1 is MNHEY and CDR2 SVGAGI. CDR3 DNA sequence: TGTGCCAGCAGGGCTTTGGACTACCGACAAGAGACCCAGTACTTC. Residues: CASRALDYRQETQYF.

This clone was detected once. As DNA, the CDR3 is TGCGCCAGCAGCTTGGGTGGACAGGGGGCTCAGCCCCAGCATTTT. It specifies CASSLGGQGAQPQHF. The chain carries TRBV5-1 and TRBJ1-5; TRBD1 matches 11 bases. This CDR3 has 15 residues. V lost 0 bases, J lost 6 bases, and 2 bases stayed unmatched. The germline gives CDR1 SGHRS, CDR2 YFSETQ.

The gene calls are TRBV7-8 and TRBJ1-2; D may be TRBD1 (6 bases). CDR1 and CDR2 from the germline V gene are SGHVS and FQNEAQ. Trimming removed 1 base at V and 4 bases at J, with 10 bases between. The CDR3 totals 14 residues. CDR3 DNA sequence: TGTGCCAGCAGCTTAGGAGGGGGAAGCTATGGCTACACCTTC. As protein: CASSLGGGSYGYTF. Looking up the rest from reference TRBV7-8 and TRBJ1-2 gives the full variable domain: GAGVSQSPRYKVAKRGQDVALRCDPISGHVSLFWYQQALGQGPEFLTYFQNEAQLDKSGLPSDRFFAERPEGSVSTLKIQRTQQEDSAVYLCASSLGGGSYGYTFGSGTRLTVV.

The V and J genes are TRBV19 and TRBJ2-7; D not resolved. The germline CDR1 and CDR2 sequences are LNHDA and SQIVND (reference sequence). CDR3 length equals 13 residues. Deletions cut 3 bases from V and 6 bases from J, with 12 bases between. The CDR3 reads CASSINGFGEQYF. The CDR3 DNA is TGTGCCAGTAGTATTAACGGTTTTGGCGAGCAGTACTTC.

This chain joins TRBV10-2 and TRBJ2-7; 9 bases are shared with TRBD1. The germline gives CDR1 WSHSY, CDR2 SAAADI. The CDR3 is 14 residues long. The CDR3, as DNA: TGCGCTTCTCAACCGGGACAGGGCATAGGCGAGCAGTACTTC. Its protein is CASQPGQGIGEQYF.

This clone was found once. This chain uses TRBV11-2 with TRBJ2-7; possibly TRBD2 for D (6 bases). This CDR3 contains 18 residues. V was pared by 0 bases and J by 0 bases, with 18 bases between. Looked up from germline, CDR1 is SGHAT and CDR2 is FQNNGV. CDR3 residues: CASSLDRGGQILSYEQYF. In DNA, the CDR3 is TGTGCCAGCAGCTTAGATCGAGGAGGGCAGATCCTCTCCTACGAGCAGTACTTC.

The chain uses TRBV6-4 and TRBJ2-2; 8 nucleotides agree with TRBD1. CDR3 length equals 14 residues. V lost 6 bases and J lost 1; bases outside the gene matches: 1. The germline CDR1 and CDR2 sequences are MRHNA and SNTAGT. In DNA form, the CDR3 reads TGTGCCAGCAGAGGACAGGGGAACACCGGGGAGCTGTTTTTT. Translating gives CASRGQGNTGELFF.

The DNA for the CDR3 is TGTGCCAGCAGCATATATTCCGGGACAGGGGATGAAGCTTTCTTT. Translating it yields CASSIYSGTGDEAFF. The chain has TRBV5-4 and TRBJ1-1; 10 bases map to TRBD1. The trim removed 4 bases at V and 7 bases at J, leaving 10 bases unmatched. This CDR3 has 15 residues. Germline V gene lookup returns CDR1 SGHNT and CDR2 YYREEE (reference sequence).